Following are 14 T cell receptor beta chains from one sample sequenced in a study of early T cells in non-severe SARS-CoV-2 infection. MiXCR, applied by TCRdb to the 5' RACE reads, yields one record per CDR3 protein. The sample records under 70,000 distinct CDR3 sequences, about 15% being singletons. The sample here was whole blood, taken at baseline. The receptors derive from an adult who was a healthcare worker with PCR-confirmed SARS-CoV-2 infection or an uninfected control (not recorded which).

V gene TRBV4-1 combines with J gene TRBJ1-4; TRBD1 is a possible D gene (5 bases). The CDR3 spans 16 residues. Germline CDR1 reads MGHRA; CDR2 reads YSYEKL. The V end lost 5 bases, the J end lost 0 bases, and 13 bases lay between the germline ends. Written as DNA, the CDR3 is TGCGCCAGCAGCTACCAGAGACAGACAACTAATGAAAAACTGTTTTTT. Protein product: CASSYQRQTTNEKLFF.

This clonotype was recorded at least ten times. This CDR3 is CSARHAGDLSGELFF. CDR3 nucleotide sequence: TGCAGTGCTAGACATGCGGGAGATCTCAGCGGGGAGCTGTTTTTT. The chain joins TRBV20-1 to TRBJ2-2, with 7 positions matching TRBD2. Germline lookup yields CDR1 DFQATT and CDR2 SNEGSKA (reference sequence). The CDR3 contains 15 residues. V shed 2 bases and J 7 bases; nucleotides not matched to a gene: 10.

The CDR3 region is CASTGMSSGNTIYF. In nucleotides, the CDR3 is TGTGCCAGTACTGGGATGTCTTCTGGAAACACCATATATTTT. V gene TRBV19 combines with J gene TRBJ1-3; D unclear. Germline V lookup: CDR1 LNHDA, CDR2 SQIVND (reference sequence). The CDR3 extends over 14 amino acids. V was cut by 7 bases and J by 1 base, with 11 bases left in between.

This clonotype was counted ten times or more. The chain has TRBV14 and TRBJ2-1, with 8 nucleotides matching TRBD2. Per germline, CDR1 SGHDN and CDR2 FVKESK. J was trimmed by 5 bases and V by 1 base; bases with no gene match: 7. This CDR3 is built from 16 residues. The CDR3 region is CASSQGKGLVDNEQFF. Here the CDR3 DNA reads TGTGCCAGCAGCCAAGGGAAGGGACTAGTTGACAATGAGCAGTTCTTC.

This clonotype was recorded a few times. This chain links TRBV2 with TRBJ1-6, with D perhaps TRBD1 (5 bases). The CDR3 has 14 amino acids. V lost 9 bases and J lost 6, with 15 bases in between. The germline V gene has CDR1 SNHLY and CDR2 FYNNEI. The CDR3 DNA sequence: TGTGCCAGTCTCCGGGACGGACCTAATTCACCCCTCCACTTT. Protein: CASLRDGPNSPLHF.

This clonotype was seen a handful of times. The chain employs TRBV6-5 and TRBJ2-1; D may be TRBD1 (6 bases). This CDR3 contains 17 residues. Trimming took 4 bases from V and 0 from J, leaving 16 bases between them. Germline CDR1 and CDR2: MNHEY and SVGAGI. CDR3 nucleotide sequence: TGTGCCAGCAGTTCGACAGGTAAACTGAGCTCCTACAATGAGCAGTTCTTC. This translates into CASSSTGKLSSYNEQFF.

The chain links TRBV7-6 to TRBJ1-1; no firm D call. The germline gives CDR1 SGHVS, CDR2 FNYEAQ. The CDR3 runs to 12 residues. Trimming took 5 bases from V and 0 from J, leaving 4 bases between them. CDR3 in DNA: TGTGCCAGCAGCGAAATGAACACTGAAGCTTTCTTT. This gives the protein CASSEMNTEAFF.

This clonotype was picked up a small number of times. This chain uses TRBV10-1 with TRBJ1-1, with D unresolved. The CDR3 totals 14 residues. V shed 5 bases and J shed 4 bases, with 14 bases lying between them. Germline CDR1 WNHNN, CDR2 SYGVQD (reference sequence). As DNA, the CDR3 is TGCGCCAGCAGTTCACAGATTCTCGGCACTGAAGCTTTCTTT. Encoded protein: CASSSQILGTEAFF.

This sequence joins TRBV7-2 and TRBJ1-2, with 7 bases that match TRBD1. CDR3 length: 15 residues. With 5 bases clipped from V and 2 bases from J, the junction kept 8 bases outside the gene matches. Germline CDR1 reads SGHTA; CDR2 reads FQGNSA. The CDR3 sequence: CASSTRTGENYGYTF. For the CDR3, the DNA is TGTGCCAGCAGCACGCGGACAGGAGAGAACTATGGCTACACCTTC.

This clonotype was counted between two and nine times. The gene calls are TRBV7-6 and TRBJ2-7; D is uncertain. The CDR3 runs to 15 residues. Trimming removed 5 bases at V and 4 bases at J, with 18 bases between. Germline CDR1 reads SGHVS; CDR2 reads FNYEAQ. CDR3 nucleotide sequence: TGTGCCAGCAGCCCTTTGGAGCCACGTCGATACGAGCAGTACTTC. Residues: CASSPLEPRRYEQYF.

This chain uses TRBV7-2 with TRBJ2-7; D not resolved. Trimming pared 3 bases from V and 4 bases from J, leaving 13 bases between. The CDR3 spans 14 residues. Germline V CDR1 and CDR2: SGHTA, FQGNSA. CDR3 in DNA: TGTGCCAGCAGCTTCGAGCGAGCAAATTACGAGCAGTACTTC. Translated, it gives CASSFERANYEQYF.

This clonotype turned up a few times. The chain recombines TRBV12-3 or TRBV12-4 with TRBJ2-7; D ambiguous. The CDR3 contains 15 residues. Trimming took 2 bases from V and 2 from J, leaving 13 bases between them. CDR3 in DNA: TGTGCCAGCAGTTTAACGTTGGGCCCAACCTACGAGCAGTACTTC. This gives the protein CASSLTLGPTYEQYF.

This clonotype was seen only a few times. The chain joins TRBV6-5 to TRBJ1-1, with no clear D. Germline CDR1 and CDR2: MNHEY and SVGAGI. The CDR3 extends over 15 amino acids. V shed 6 bases and J shed 0 bases, with 14 bases lying between them. For the CDR3, the DNA is TGTGCCAGCAGATTAGGGAGGCAACTGAACACTGAAGCTTTCTTT. It yields the protein CASRLGRQLNTEAFF.

The V gene is TRBV6-6, the J gene TRBJ2-7; TRBD2 matches 10 bases. Germline loops: CDR1 MNHNY, CDR2 SVGAGI (reference sequence). V lost 5 bases and J lost 7; bases outside the gene matches: 17. The CDR3 has 17 residues. CDR3 region: CASSPSGGAGGPREQYF. CDR3 nucleotide sequence: TGTGCCAGCAGTCCCTCCGGGGGAGCGGGAGGGCCGAGGGAGCAGTACTTC.